The next 12 T cell receptor beta chains were all read from a single sample in a study of blood T cell repertoires in COVID-19. Some clones are missing from TCRdb's copy, which holds only in-frame ones; the method was immunoSEQ multiplex PCR. The table includes approximately 110,000 clones, approximately 86% detected once. Sequenced: peripheral blood. Receptor source: a woman aged 45-60 years with active or convalescent COVID-19.

The rearrangement joins TRBV5-8 to TRBJ2-2; D is possibly TRBD2 (6 bases). The CDR3 loop spans 14 amino acids. Germline V gene data show CDR1 as SGHTS and CDR2 as YDEGEE. V lost 3 bases and J 5 bases, leaving 11 bases between the germline ends. This CDR3 reads CASSSLRGTGELFF. DNA for the CDR3: TGTGCCAGCAGCTCGCTACGGGGGACCGGGGAGCTGTTTTTT. The variable domain in full, with the rest retrieved from reference TRBV5-8 and TRBJ2-2, is EAGVTQSPTHLIKTRGQQATLRCSPISGHTSVYWYQQALGLGLQFLLWYDEGEERNRGNFPPRFSGRQFPNYSSELNVNALELEDSALYLCASSSLRGTGELFFGEGSRLTVL.

This chain connects TRBV27 to TRBJ2-1, with D tentatively TRBD2 (5 bases). This CDR3 has 14 amino acids. Trimming left V 2 bases short and J 4 bases short, with 9 bases between. Germline V gene lookup returns CDR1 MNHEY and CDR2 SMNVEV (reference sequence). The CDR3, as DNA: TGTGCCAGCAGTTTAGCGGGCCTATACAATGAGCAGTTCTTC. Protein product: CASSLAGLYNEQFF.

J is TRBJ1-1 and V is TRBV6-2 or TRBV6-3; possible D gene TRBD1, 5 bases. The CDR3 runs to 15 residues. Germline CDR1 and CDR2: MNHEY and SVGEGT. V was shortened by 2 bases and J by 0 bases, with 10 bases between the two germline ends. CDR3 sequence (DNA): TGTGCCAGCAGTTACCCGGGGGGGGTGAACACTGAAGCTTTCTTT. This sequence encodes CASSYPGGVNTEAFF.

This chain joins TRBV6-2 or TRBV6-3 and TRBJ2-2; TRBD1 might be the D (5 bases). This CDR3 spans 15 amino acids. V lost 2 bases to trimming and J lost 6 bases, with 13 bases between them. The V gene's germline CDR1 is MNHEY and CDR2 SVGEGT. The chain's CDR3 is CASSYPQEMAGELFF. CDR3 nucleotides: TGTGCCAGCAGTTACCCACAGGAGATGGCCGGGGAGCTGTTTTTT.

The gene calls are TRBV9 and TRBJ2-1; D is possibly TRBD2 (7 bases). The CDR3 consists of 16 residues. The germline V and J ends were trimmed by 0 bases and 4 bases, with 14 bases remaining between them. Germline CDR1 is SGDLS and CDR2 is YYNGEE. The CDR3 here is CASSVEGRGVYNEQFF. The CDR3 nucleotides are TGTGCCAGCAGCGTAGAAGGGAGGGGGGTTTACAATGAGCAGTTCTTC.

The genes are TRBV19 and TRBJ2-3; 7 bases are a match to TRBD2. The germline CDR1 and CDR2 sequences are LNHDA and SQIVND (reference sequence). V trimming: 3 bases; J trimming: 0 bases; junction bases outside the gene matches: 3. The CDR3 spans 15 residues. The CDR3 DNA reads as TGTGCCAGTAGTATCGGGGGGTCTAGCACAGATACGCAGTATTTT. Amino acid sequence: CASSIGGSSTDTQYF. Supplemented by reference TRBV19 and TRBJ2-3, the full variable domain reads DGGITQSPKYLFRKEGQNVTLSCEQNLNHDAMYWYRQDPGQGLRLIYYSQIVNDFQKGDIAEGYSVSREKKESFPLTVTSAQKNPTAFYLCASSIGGSSTDTQYFGPGTRLTVL.

This clone was seen just once. The chain recombines TRBV6-5 with TRBJ1-1, with D perhaps matching TRBD1 (6 bases). This CDR3 is built from 14 residues. The germline V and J ends were trimmed by 7 bases and 1 base, with 13 bases remaining between them. Germline CDR1 is MNHEY and CDR2 is SVGAGI. This CDR3 reads CASMTRGQNTEAFF. The CDR3 DNA reads as TGTGCCAGCATGACCCGGGGACAGAACACTGAAGCTTTCTTT.

This chain joins TRBV6-5 and TRBJ1-5; 7 bases are a match to TRBD1. V lost 4 bases to trimming and J lost 3 bases; unmatched junction nucleotides: 9. The V gene's germline CDR1 is MNHEY and CDR2 SVGAGI. This CDR3 contains 16 residues. The CDR3 sequence: CASSSLTGALNQPQHF. CDR3 sequence (DNA): TGTGCCAGCAGTTCTCTTACAGGGGCCCTCAATCAGCCCCAGCATTTT.

The chain couples TRBV27 to TRBJ2-5; 15 bases are a match to TRBD2. Germline loops: CDR1 MNHEY, CDR2 SMNVEV (reference sequence). The ends lost 4 bases at V and 5 bases at J; junction bases unmatched: 2. This CDR3 is built from 15 residues. CDR3 sequence (DNA): TGTGCCAGCAGTTCGGGGACTAGCGGGAGGGAGACCCAGTACTTC. This sequence encodes CASSSGTSGRETQYF.

J is TRBJ2-7 and V is TRBV4-2; 7 nucleotides align to TRBD2. V lost 0 bases, J lost 5 bases, and 16 bases stayed unmatched. The CDR3 sequence is 18 residues long. Germline V gene sequence: CDR1 LGHNA, CDR2 YNFKEQ. The CDR3 bases are TGTGCCAGCAGCCAAGAAGACACCACGGCGGGAGCCCCCCACGAGCAGTACTTC. This codes for CASSQEDTTAGAPHEQYF.

To note about this clone: One junction end does not reproduce the germline sequence, and a read error may be involved. The chain uses TRBV4-2 and TRBJ2-1, with TRBD2 as a possible D gene (6 bases). The CDR3 contains 16 residues. Germline CDR1 and CDR2: LGHNA and YNFKEQ. CDR3 nucleotide sequence: TGTGCCAGCAGCCAAGGATTAGGGGACTCCTACAATGAGCAGCTCTTC. Translated: CASSQGLGDSYNEQLF.

V is TRBV9 and J is TRBJ2-7, with D perhaps TRBD2 (6 bases). This CDR3 is built from 15 residues. Germline V gene lookup returns CDR1 SGDLS and CDR2 YYNGEE. V lost 0 bases, J lost 4 bases, and 14 bases lay in between. The CDR3 sequence: CASSVGSGTPYEQYF. As DNA, the CDR3 is TGTGCCAGCAGCGTAGGGTCCGGGACTCCTTACGAGCAGTACTTC.